This entry lists 28 T cell receptor beta chains sequenced from one sample in a study of blood T cell repertoires in COVID-19. Measured with immunoSEQ multiplex PCR; TCRdb has only the in-frame clones, and not every one. The data show about 92,000 clones, with approximately 90% seen just once and more than 1.5% held by the top ten. The source material was peripheral blood. The origin of the receptors is a human donor with active COVID-19. The donor label of this sample is uncertain.

The V gene is TRBV2, the J gene TRBJ1-1; 8 positions match TRBD1. The CDR3 extends over 14 amino acids. After removal of 4 bases from V and 9 bases from J, the junction contained 10 bases not matched to a gene. Germline loops: CDR1 SNHLY, CDR2 FYNNEI. The CDR3 loop reads CASSVDRGRGKAFF. CDR3 in DNA: TGTGCCAGCAGTGTTGACAGGGGAAGAGGGAAAGCTTTCTTT. Full variable domain (missing parts from reference TRBV2 and TRBJ1-1): EPEVTQTPSHQVTQMGQEVILRCVPISNHLYFYWYRQILGQKVEFLVSFYNNEISEKSEIFDDQFSVERPDGSNFTLKIRSTKLEDSAMYFCASSVDRGRGKAFFGQGTRLTVV.

The chain carries TRBV5-6 and TRBJ1-6, with 8 bases aligning to TRBD1. The germline gives CDR1 SGHDT, CDR2 YYEEEE. The CDR3 contains 14 residues. V was pared by 3 bases and J by 8 bases, with 4 bases of the junction left unmatched. CDR3 bases: TGTGCCAGCAGCTGGGGGACAGGAGATTCACCCCTCCACTTT. This encodes CASSWGTGDSPLHF.

This clone appeared a single time. The rearrangement uses TRBV12-5 and TRBJ1-2; 8 bases map to TRBD1. The V gene's germline CDR1 is LGHNT and CDR2 FRNRAP. The junction had 9 bases not matched to a gene; V was cut back by 0 bases and J by 3 bases. This CDR3 region has 17 residues. CDR3 coding DNA: TGTGCTAGTGGTTTGGTACACGAGGACAGGGTTCACTATGGCTACACCTTC. This codes for CASGLVHEDRVHYGYTF.

This rearrangement joins TRBV11-1 to TRBJ2-5; no firm D call. Trimming cost V 1 base and J 3 bases, with 6 bases left between them. This CDR3 comprises 13 residues. Germline-derived CDR1 and CDR2 are SGHAT and FQDESV (reference sequence). The DNA for the CDR3 is TGTGCCAGCAGCTTAGGTTCCGAAGAGACCCAGTACTTC. This translates into CASSLGSEETQYF.

The chain employs TRBV11-2 and TRBJ2-4, with TRBD2 matching over 8 bases. Germline V gives CDR1 SGHAT, CDR2 FQNNGV. V was pared by 4 bases and J by 4 bases, with 6 bases of the junction left unmatched. The CDR3 contains 15 residues. This CDR3 is CASSSIAGTKNIQYF. CDR3 DNA sequence: TGTGCCAGCAGCTCCATAGCGGGGACTAAAAACATTCAGTACTTC.

This clone has just one count. The V gene is TRBV14, the J gene TRBJ2-4; 9 bases align to TRBD1. The CDR3 is made up of 17 amino acids. The germline V gene encodes CDR1 SGHDN and CDR2 FVKESK. V shed 0 bases and J 7 bases; nucleotides not matched to a gene: 10. CDR3 coding DNA: TGTGCCAGCAGCCAAGAAAGGTCCGGGACAGGGCGCAACATTCAGTACTTC. It codes for CASSQERSGTGRNIQYF.

This clone has only one observation. The rearrangement uses TRBV3-1 (or the pseudogene TRBV3-2) and TRBJ2-3; D is possibly TRBD2 (5 bases). The CDR3 length is 16 residues. Germline values: CDR1 LGHDT, CDR2 YNNKEL (reference sequence). The ends were cut back, 2 bases at V and 2 bases at J, with 14 bases in the middle. CDR3 region: CASSQSTRIYTDTQYF. CDR3 nucleotide sequence: TGTGCCAGCAGCCAATCAACTAGGATATACACAGATACGCAGTATTTT.

V is TRBV19 and J is TRBJ2-2; D possibly corresponds to TRBD2 (5 bases). Between the trimmed V and J ends, which lost 3 bases and 4 bases, there was a span of 21 bases. CDR1 and CDR2 (germline): LNHDA, SQIVND (reference sequence). The CDR3 has 18 amino acids. The CDR3 DNA follows: TGTGCCAGTAGTATTAGGTTGCGTAGGAGAGAGGGCACCGGGGAGCTGTTTTTT. Amino acid sequence: CASSIRLRRREGTGELFF.

The chain recombines TRBV28 with TRBJ2-7, with 9 bases lining up with TRBD2. V shed 6 bases, J shed 6 bases, and the junction held 15 bases outside the gene matches. From germline, CDR1 is MDHEN and CDR2 SYDVKM. This CDR3 is built from 16 residues. This CDR3 is CASRYRTSAGEGEQYF. The CDR3 DNA reads TGTGCCAGCAGATATAGGACTAGCGCGGGGGAGGGCGAGCAGTACTTC.

This chain connects TRBV11-1 to TRBJ1-1; D not resolved. The CDR3 has 13 residues. Trimming cost V 5 bases and J 7 bases, with 14 bases left between them. The V gene's germline CDR1 is SGHAT and CDR2 FQDESV (reference sequence). The CDR3 spells CASSLEGAREAFF. Here the CDR3 DNA reads TGTGCCAGCAGCCTAGAAGGAGCCCGTGAAGCTTTCTTT. The complete variable domain, with remaining parts taken from reference TRBV11-1 and TRBJ1-1, reads EAEVAQSPRYKITEKSQAVAFWCDPISGHATLYWYRQILGQGPELLVQFQDESVVDDSQLPKDRFSAERLKGVDSTLKIQPAELGDSAMYLCASSLEGAREAFFGQGTRLTVV.

The J gene is TRBJ2-1, the V gene TRBV3-1 (or the pseudogene TRBV3-2); 13 nucleotides match TRBD2. With 4 bases clipped from V and 9 bases from J, the junction kept 12 bases outside the gene matches. Germline V gives CDR1 LGHDT, CDR2 YNNKEL (reference sequence). CDR3 size: 17 residues. CDR3 region: CASSRRLLAGGPGEQFF. The CDR3 nucleotides are TGTGCCAGCAGCCGACGTTTACTAGCGGGGGGGCCAGGTGAGCAGTTCTTC.

The V and J genes are TRBV9 and TRBJ1-3; D possibly corresponds to TRBD1 (5 bases). The CDR3 covers 15 residues. CDR1 is SGDLS, CDR2 YYNGEE, per germline. The germline V and J ends were trimmed by 3 bases and 4 bases, with 14 bases remaining between them. This chain's CDR3 is CASSASDTTGNTIYF. The DNA for the CDR3 is TGTGCCAGCAGCGCGTCGGACACGACCGGAAACACCATATATTTT.

CDR3 sequence reads: CASSWQANTGELFF. The CDR3 DNA reads TGTGCCAGCAGTTGGCAGGCCAACACCGGGGAGCTGTTTTTT. The rearrangement joins TRBV9 to TRBJ2-2; D call uncertain. The V gene's germline CDR1 is SGDLS and CDR2 YYNGEE. This CDR3 comprises 14 residues. Trimming stripped 5 bases from V and 2 bases from J, with 10 bases between.

The rearrangement links TRBV14 to TRBJ1-2, with no clear D. In germline, CDR1 is SGHDN, CDR2 FVKESK. The CDR3 is made up of 17 amino acids. Trimming cost V 0 bases and J 0 bases, with 14 bases left between them. The CDR3 sequence is CASSQDQVTGANYGYTF. The CDR3 DNA is TGTGCCAGCAGCCAAGATCAGGTGACGGGAGCTAACTATGGCTACACCTTC.

This sequence joins TRBV7-8 and TRBJ1-1; possibly TRBD1 for D (6 bases). Between the trimmed V and J ends, which lost 5 bases and 6 bases, there was a span of 13 bases. This CDR3 contains 13 residues. Germline CDR1 and CDR2: SGHVS and FQNEAQ. The CDR3 reads CASSPAGAAEAFF. In nucleotides, the CDR3 is TGTGCCAGCAGCCCGGCGGGGGCCGCTGAAGCTTTCTTT.

The chain employs TRBV11-2 and TRBJ2-5, with TRBD2 as a possible D gene (6 bases). CDR1 is SGHAT and CDR2 is FQNNGV in the germline V gene. The CDR3 is 15 amino acids. The V gene lost 3 bases and the J gene lost 0 bases, with 11 bases spanning the gap. CDR3 residues: CASSFSGKYQETQYF. CDR3 nucleotides: TGTGCCAGCAGCTTTAGCGGAAAGTACCAAGAGACCCAGTACTTC.

The V call is TRBV19, the J call TRBJ2-1; 8 positions match TRBD1. The germline gives CDR1 LNHDA, CDR2 SQIVND (reference sequence). Losses at the gene ends were 10 bases for V and 3 bases for J; bases not matched to a gene: 8. The CDR3 spans 14 residues. The CDR3 protein is CATTGTGDYNEQFF. In DNA form, the CDR3 reads TGTGCCACTACAGGGACAGGAGACTACAATGAGCAGTTCTTC.

CDR3 residues: CASSLVGGNTEAFF. The CDR3 nucleotides are TGTGCCAGCAGCCTCGTCGGGGGAAACACTGAAGCTTTCTTT. The chain uses TRBV14 and TRBJ1-1; the D gene is possibly TRBD1 (5 bases). Trimming shortened V by 4 bases and J by 2 bases, and 11 bases separated the two germline ends. Per the germline V gene, CDR1 is SGHDN and CDR2 is FVKESK. The CDR3 totals 14 residues.

This chain uses TRBV2 with TRBJ2-7; 10 positions match TRBD1. V was pared by 1 base and J by 3 bases, with 3 bases of the junction left unmatched. The CDR3 is 15 residues long. Germline V gene sequence: CDR1 SNHLY, CDR2 FYNNEI. The CDR3: CASSEGTGGLYEQYF. Written as DNA, the CDR3 is TGTGCCAGCAGTGAAGGGACAGGGGGACTCTACGAGCAGTACTTC.

This sequence joins TRBV5-1 and TRBJ1-4; no clear D. CDR1 is SGHRS and CDR2 is YFSETQ in the germline V gene. The CDR3 spans 13 residues. The V end was cut by 0 bases, the J end by 7 bases, with 7 bases between. CDR3 in amino acids: CASSLGQREKLFF. The DNA of the CDR3 is TGCGCCAGCAGCTTGGGGCAACGTGAAAAACTGTTTTTT.

The gene calls are TRBV29-1 and TRBJ2-1; TRBD1 matches at 10 bases. The length of the CDR3 is 13 residues. The germline V gene has CDR1 SQVTM and CDR2 ANQGSEA. The CDR3 spells CSMDRGSYNEQFF. Written as DNA, the CDR3 is TGCAGTATGGACAGGGGGAGCTACAATGAGCAGTTCTTC.

The J gene is TRBJ2-1, the V gene TRBV20-1; the D gene is possibly TRBD1 (5 bases). CDR3 size: 16 residues. Trimming removed 3 bases from V and 4 bases from J, with 19 bases in between. CDR1 and CDR2 from the germline V gene are DFQATT and SNEGSKA (reference sequence). In DNA form, the CDR3 reads TGCAGTGCTAGTGATATTGGGGCCTTACCTTACAATGAGCAGTTCTTC. As protein: CSASDIGALPYNEQFF.

This clone was seen just once. The chain uses TRBV9 and TRBJ2-1; 8 bases agree with TRBD2. The trim removed 0 bases at V and 2 bases at J, leaving 4 bases unmatched. In germline, CDR1 is SGDLS, CDR2 YYNGEE. The CDR3 consists of 16 residues. The CDR3 spells CASSVDDSGAYNEQFF. The CDR3 DNA reads as TGTGCCAGCAGCGTAGATGATAGCGGGGCCTACAATGAGCAGTTCTTC. Using reference TRBV9 and TRBJ2-1 for the parts outside the CDR3, the full variable domain is DSGVTQTPKHLITATGQRVTLRCSPRSGDLSVYWYQQSLDQGLQFLIQYYNGEERAKGNILERFSAQQFPDLHSELNLSSLELGDSALYFCASSVDDSGAYNEQFFGPGTRLTVL.

The V call is TRBV13, the J call TRBJ1-1, with TRBD1 identical over 7 bases. The germline CDR1 and CDR2 sequences are PRHDT and FYEKMQ (reference sequence). V gave up 5 bases and J gave up 5 bases; unmatched junction bases: 5. There are 13 residues in the CDR3. For the CDR3, the DNA is TGTGCCAGCAGCGACGCAGGGGGAACTGAAGCTTTCTTT. This translates into CASSDAGGTEAFF.

V is TRBV12-3 or TRBV12-4 and J is TRBJ2-6; D remains unclear. The CDR3 totals 13 residues. V lost 6 bases to trimming and J lost 2 bases, with 5 bases between them. The CDR3 region is CASRAPGANVLTF. In nucleotides, the CDR3 is TGTGCCAGCAGGGCCCCTGGGGCCAACGTCCTGACTTTC.

The genes are TRBV7-6 and TRBJ1-1; D is unresolved. V was shortened by 5 bases and J by 2 bases, with 12 bases between the two germline ends. Germline CDR1 SGHVS, CDR2 FNYEAQ. The CDR3 extends over 14 amino acids. CDR3 in DNA: TGTGCCAGCAGCGTAGAGGCGGGAAACACTGAAGCTTTCTTT. This codes for CASSVEAGNTEAFF.

The chain couples TRBV5-1 to TRBJ1-1; D uncertain. CDR1 and CDR2 from the germline V gene are SGHRS and YFSETQ. The CDR3 is 12 amino acids. V lost 5 bases and J lost 5, with 10 bases in between. For the CDR3, the DNA is TGCGCCAGCAGGTTCGGTTCAACTGAAGCTTTCTTT. Protein sequence: CASRFGSTEAFF. Using reference TRBV5-1 and TRBJ1-1 for the parts outside the CDR3, the full variable domain is KAGVTQTPRYLIKTRGQQVTLSCSPISGHRSVSWYQQTPGQGLQFLFEYFSETQRNKGNFPGRFSGRQFSNSRSEMNVSTLELGDSALYLCASRFGSTEAFFGQGTRLTVV.

The chain is built from TRBV3-1 (or the pseudogene TRBV3-2) and TRBJ2-1; 10 nucleotides agree with TRBD2. The CDR3 extends over 16 amino acids. Germline lookup yields CDR1 LGHDT and CDR2 YNNKEL (reference sequence). Unmatched junction bases numbered 8, after V lost 2 bases and J lost 7 bases. The CDR3 DNA is TGTGCCAGCAGCCAACCGGTAGCGGGGGGCCCTAATGAGCAGTTCTTC. Translated: CASSQPVAGGPNEQFF.